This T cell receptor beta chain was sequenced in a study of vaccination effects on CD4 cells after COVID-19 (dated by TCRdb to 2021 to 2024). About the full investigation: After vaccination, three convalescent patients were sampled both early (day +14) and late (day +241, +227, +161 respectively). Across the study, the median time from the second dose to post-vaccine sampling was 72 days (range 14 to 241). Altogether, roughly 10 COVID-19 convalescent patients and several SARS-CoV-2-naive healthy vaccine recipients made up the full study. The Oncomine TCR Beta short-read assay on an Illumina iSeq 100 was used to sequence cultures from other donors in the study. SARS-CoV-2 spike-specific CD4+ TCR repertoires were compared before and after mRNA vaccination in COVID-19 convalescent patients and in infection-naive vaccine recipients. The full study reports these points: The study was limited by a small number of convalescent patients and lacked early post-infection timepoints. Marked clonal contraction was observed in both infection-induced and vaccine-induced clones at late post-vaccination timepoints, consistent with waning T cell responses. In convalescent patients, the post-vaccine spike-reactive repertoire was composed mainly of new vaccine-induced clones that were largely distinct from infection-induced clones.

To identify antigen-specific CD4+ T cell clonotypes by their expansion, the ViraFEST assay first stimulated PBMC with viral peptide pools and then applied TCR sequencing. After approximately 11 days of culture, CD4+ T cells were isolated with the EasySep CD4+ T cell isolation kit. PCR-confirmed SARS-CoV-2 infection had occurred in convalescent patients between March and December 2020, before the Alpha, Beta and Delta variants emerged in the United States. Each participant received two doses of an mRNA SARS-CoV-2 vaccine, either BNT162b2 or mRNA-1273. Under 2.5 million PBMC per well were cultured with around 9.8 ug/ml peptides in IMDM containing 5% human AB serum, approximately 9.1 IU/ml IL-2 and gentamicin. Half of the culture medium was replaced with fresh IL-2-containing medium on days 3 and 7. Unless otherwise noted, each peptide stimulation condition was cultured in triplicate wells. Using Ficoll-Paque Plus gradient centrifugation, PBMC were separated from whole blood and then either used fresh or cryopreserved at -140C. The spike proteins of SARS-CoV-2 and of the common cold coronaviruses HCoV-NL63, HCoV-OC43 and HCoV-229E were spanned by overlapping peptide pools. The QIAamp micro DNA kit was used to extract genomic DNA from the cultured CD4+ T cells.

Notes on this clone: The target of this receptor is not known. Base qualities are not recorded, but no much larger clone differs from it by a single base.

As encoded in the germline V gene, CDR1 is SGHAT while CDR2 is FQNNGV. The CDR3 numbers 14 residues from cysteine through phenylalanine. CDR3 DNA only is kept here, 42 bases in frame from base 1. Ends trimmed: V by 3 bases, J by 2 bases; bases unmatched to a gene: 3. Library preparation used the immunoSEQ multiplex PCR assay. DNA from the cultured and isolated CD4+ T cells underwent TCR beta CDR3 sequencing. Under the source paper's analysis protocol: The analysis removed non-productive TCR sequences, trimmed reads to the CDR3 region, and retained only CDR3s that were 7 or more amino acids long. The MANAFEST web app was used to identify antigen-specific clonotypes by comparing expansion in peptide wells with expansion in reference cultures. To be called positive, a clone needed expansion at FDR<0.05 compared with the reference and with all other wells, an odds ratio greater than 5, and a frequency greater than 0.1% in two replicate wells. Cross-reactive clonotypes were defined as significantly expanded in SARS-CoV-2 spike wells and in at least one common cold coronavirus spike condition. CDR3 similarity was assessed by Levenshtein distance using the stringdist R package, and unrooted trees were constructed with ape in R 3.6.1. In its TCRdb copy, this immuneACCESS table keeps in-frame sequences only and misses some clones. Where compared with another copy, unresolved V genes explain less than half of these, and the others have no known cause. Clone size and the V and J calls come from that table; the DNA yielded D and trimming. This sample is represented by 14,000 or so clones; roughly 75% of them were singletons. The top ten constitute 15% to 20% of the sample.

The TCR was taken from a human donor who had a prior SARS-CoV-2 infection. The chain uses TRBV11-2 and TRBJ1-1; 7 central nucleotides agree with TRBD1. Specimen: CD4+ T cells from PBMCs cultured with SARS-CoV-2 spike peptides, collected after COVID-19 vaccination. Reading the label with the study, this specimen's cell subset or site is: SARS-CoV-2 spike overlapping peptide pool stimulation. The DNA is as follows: TGTGCCAGCAGCTTTCAGGGGGGTAACACTGAAGCTTTCTTT. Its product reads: CASSFQGGNTEAFF.